The rows below give T cell receptor beta chains drawn from one sample of a study of T cell repertoires in cytomegalovirus infection. MiXCR was run by TCRdb on the reads, yielding one entry per CDR3 protein. This table holds around 770,000 distinct CDR3 sequences, just under 30% found once. Their cognate antigens are unknown. The input for sequencing was cultured CD8+ T cells from PBMCs, taken from culture after CMV antigen stimulation. The receptor source for this set is a human donor in good health (CMV status not recorded). Some clones in this sample may be carry-over from other donors' samples. Each CDR3 is given with its conserved first and last residue. D genes are given only for firm matches. A row's size may be missing; if present it is once, few, many or a size class.

TRBV7-6,-,TRBD2,TRBJ2-2,TGTGCCAGCAGCTCGCCCGACGGGACTAGCGGGGGGGCCGTCACCGGGGAGCTGTTTTTT,CASSSPDGTSGGAVTGELFF
TRBV27,-,TRBD2,TRBJ2-7,TGTGCCAGCAGTCTCACTAGCGGGGATTCCTACGAGCAGTACTTC,CASSLTSGDSYEQYF
TRBV29-1,-,-,TRBJ1-2,TGCAGCGTTGACCTCGGCGGGAGCTATGGCTACACCTTC,CSVDLGGSYGYTF
TRBV10-3,-,TRBD1,TRBJ1-1,TGTGCCATCAGGGCCGGGACAGGGACTGAAGCTTTCTTT,CAIRAGTGTEAFF
TRBV6-4,few,-,TRBJ1-1,TGTGCCAGCAGTCCCAAACCGGAATGGAACACTGAAGCTTTCTTT,CASSPKPEWNTEAFF
TRBV20-1,-,TRBD2,TRBJ2-5,TGCAGTGCTAGAGTGGATAGCGGGGGGCCACCGACCCAGTACTTC,CSARVDSGGPPTQYF
TRBV9,few,-,TRBJ2-3,TGTGCCAGCAGCGTGGGGAGCGGAGATCGGGGAGATACGCAGTATTTT,CASSVGSGDRGDTQYF
TRBV7-4,once,-,TRBJ1-5,TGTGCCAGCAGCGCTGGGGGGAATTGGGGCAATCAGCCCCAGCATTTT,CASSAGGNWGNQPQHF
TRBV9,-,TRBD2,TRBJ2-5,TGTGCCAGCAGCGTAGAAGCTGGCGGGGGATACCAAGAGACCCAGTACTTC,CASSVEAGGGYQETQYF
TRBV12-3/TRBV12-4,-,TRBD1,TRBJ1-2,TGTGCCAGCAGGGGGACAGGACCGTTTTTCTTCACCTTC,CASRGTGPFFFTF
TRBV7-6,few,-,TRBJ2-7,TGTGCCAGCAGCTCCGGACTGCCTTTTTTGGAGCAGTACTTC,CASSSGLPFLEQYF
TRBV7-9,many,-,TRBJ2-6,TGTGCCAGCAGCTCGACCGATACTCCTGGGGCCAACGTCCTGACTTTC,CASSSTDTPGANVLTF
TRBV6-5,-,-,TRBJ1-5,TGTGCCAGCAGGTTACAGTTCTCTAGCAATCAGCCCCAGCATTTT,CASRLQFSSNQPQHF
TRBV28,few,-,TRBJ1-2,TGTGCCAGCACCCTGTGGGGGGAAGGCTACACCTTC,CASTLWGEGYTF
TRBV10-2,few,TRBD2,TRBJ2-3,TGCGCCAGCAGTGAGGCGAGCGGGGGAAGCACAGATACGCAGTATTTT,CASSEASGGSTDTQYF
TRBV27,few,-,TRBJ2-3,TGTGCCAGCAGTTCCCCATCCCCGACAGATACGCAGTATTTT,CASSSPSPTDTQYF
TRBV6-5,-,TRBD2,TRBJ2-2,TGTGCCAGCAGTTCTCACACTAGCGGGGGGCCCTACACCGGGGAGCTGTTTTTT,CASSSHTSGGPYTGELFF
TRBV7-8,-,-,TRBJ1-2,TGTGCCAGCAGCTTAAGAGGGGAGGCAGGCTATGGCTACACCTTC,CASSLRGEAGYGYTF
TRBV2,-,-,TRBJ1-4,TGTGCCAGCACCGAATCAGGGGATGAAAAACTGTTTTTT,CASTESGDEKLFF
TRBV5-3,-,-,TRBJ1-6,TGTGCCAGCAGCTTTAGAGGGACCGATAATTCACCCCTCCACTTT,CASSFRGTDNSPLHF
TRBV15,many,-,TRBJ2-7,TGTGCCACCAGCAGAGACAGGACCATGGCCGACGAGCAGTACTTC,CATSRDRTMADEQYF
TRBV7-9,-,-,TRBJ2-5,TGTGCCAGCAGCCCCGGGACAGCGGGCTCGTGGGTAGAGACCCAGTACTTC,CASSPGTAGSWVETQYF
TRBV20-1,few,TRBD1,TRBJ2-3,TGCAGTGCTAGTGGACCGGGACAGGGGGGTGCAGATACGCAGTATTTT,CSASGPGQGGADTQYF
TRBV7-9,-,TRBD1,TRBJ1-5,TGTGCCAGCACCAGGGGGGGCAATCAGCCCCAGCATTTT,CASTRGGNQPQHF
TRBV27,few,-,TRBJ2-1,TGTGCCAGCAGTTTATTATCGGCTTCCTCCAGCTCCTACAATGAGCAGTTCTTC,CASSLLSASSSSYNEQFF
TRBV27,many,-,TRBJ1-2,TGTGCCAGCAGTTTACCCGGGGATAACTATGGCTACACCTTC,CASSLPGDNYGYTF
TRBV9,-,-,TRBJ2-1,TGTGCCAGCAGCGTAGTGGGGGCTGCAAGCTCCTACAATGAGCAGTTCTTC,CASSVVGAASSYNEQFF
TRBV28,few,TRBD1,TRBJ1-2,TGTGCCAGCAGCTCCCCCTTGGTCGGGACAGGGGGCGGTGACTATGGCTACACCTTC,CASSSPLVGTGGGDYGYTF
TRBV4-2,few,-,TRBJ2-5,TGTGCCAGCAGCCAAATGCGGAACCAAGAGACCCAGTACTTC,CASSQMRNQETQYF
TRBV10-3,-,-,TRBJ2-7,TGTGCCATCCGGGTATTACGGGACAAGGACTCCTACGAGCAGTACTTC,CAIRVLRDKDSYEQYF
TRBV19,few,-,TRBJ2-2,TGTGCGGTGCTCAGGGTGCGCACCGGGGAGCTGTTTTTT,CAVLRVRTGELFF
TRBV19,-,-,TRBJ2-1,TGTGCCACTCGGGGGAGGTACAATGAGCAGTTCTTC,CATRGRYNEQFF
TRBV7-6,few,-,TRBJ2-1,TGTGCCAGCAGCTTAGCGCTAAACCCCTACAATGAGCAGTTCTTC,CASSLALNPYNEQFF
TRBV6-5,once,-,TRBJ2-1,TGTGCCAGCAGTTCCACGACAGGTTGGGGTGAGCAGTTCTTC,CASSSTTGWGEQFF
TRBV2,-,TRBD1,TRBJ1-1,TGTGCCAGCAGACCCGCAGGGGGCCGGACTGAAGCTTTCTTT,CASRPAGGRTEAFF
TRBV4-3,-,-,TRBJ1-1,TGTGCCAGCAGCCAAGAGCGGTTGAACACTGAAGCTTTCTTT,CASSQERLNTEAFF
TRBV7-9,few,TRBD1,TRBJ1-2,TGTGCCAGCAGCCTTGACAGGGGGCGCAAGAATGGCTACACCTTC,CASSLDRGRKNGYTF
TRBV7-7,few,-,TRBJ1-1,TGTGCTAGCAGAGGTCTGCGACAGGTTGAAGCTTTCTTT,CASRGLRQVEAFF
TRBV2,-,TRBD1,TRBJ2-3,TGTGCCAGCAGCCATACCCGGGACAGCAGCACAGATACGCAGTATTTT,CASSHTRDSSTDTQYF
TRBV6-5,-,TRBD1,TRBJ1-5,TGTGCCAGCAGCCATCCCGGGACAGGGCGCCAGCCCCAGCATTTT,CASSHPGTGRQPQHF
TRBV4-1,few,TRBD1,TRBJ2-5,TGCGCCAGCAGCCACCCGACAGGGGGCTATCAGACCCAGTACTTC,CASSHPTGGYQTQYF
TRBV7-9,few,-,TRBJ2-7,TGTGCCAGCAGCTTTGTAAAGGGCTCCTACGAGCAGTACTTC,CASSFVKGSYEQYF
TRBV28,-,-,TRBJ1-5,TGTGCCAGCAGTTTTCAGAAACTTTATAGCAATCAGCCCCAGCATTTT,CASSFQKLYSNQPQHF
TRBV27,-,-,TRBJ1-6,TGTGCCAGCAGTTCGGGGACACTCTCACCCCTCCACTTT,CASSSGTLSPLHF
TRBV6-1,few,-,TRBJ2-5,TGTGCCAGCAGTACCCACAGGGTTGGGACCCAGTACTTC,CASSTHRVGTQYF
TRBV2,-,-,TRBJ2-3,TGTGCCAGCAGAATACAGGACGCGCAGTATTTT,CASRIQDAQYF
TRBV2,few,-,TRBJ2-2,TGTGCCAGCAGTGAACGGTGGTCCCGGGAGCTGTTTTTT,CASSERWSRELFF